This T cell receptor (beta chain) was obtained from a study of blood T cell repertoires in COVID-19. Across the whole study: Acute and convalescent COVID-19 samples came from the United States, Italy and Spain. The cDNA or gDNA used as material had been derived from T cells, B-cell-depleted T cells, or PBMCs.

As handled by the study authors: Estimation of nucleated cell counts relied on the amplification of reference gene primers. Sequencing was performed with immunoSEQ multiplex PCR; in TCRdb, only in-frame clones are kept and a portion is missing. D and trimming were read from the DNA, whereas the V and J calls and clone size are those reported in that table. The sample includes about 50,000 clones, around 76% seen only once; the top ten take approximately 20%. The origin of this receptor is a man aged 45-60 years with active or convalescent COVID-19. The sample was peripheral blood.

CDR3: CASRQGMATGELFF. As DNA, the CDR3 is TGTGCCAGCAGACAGGGAATGGCCACCGGGGAGCTGTTTTTT. The rearrangement joins TRBV11-2 to TRBJ2-2; D is possibly TRBD1 (6 bases). CDR3 length: 14 amino acids. Germline loops: CDR1 SGHAT, CDR2 FQNNGV. V lost 6 bases and J 4 bases, leaving 12 bases between the germline ends.